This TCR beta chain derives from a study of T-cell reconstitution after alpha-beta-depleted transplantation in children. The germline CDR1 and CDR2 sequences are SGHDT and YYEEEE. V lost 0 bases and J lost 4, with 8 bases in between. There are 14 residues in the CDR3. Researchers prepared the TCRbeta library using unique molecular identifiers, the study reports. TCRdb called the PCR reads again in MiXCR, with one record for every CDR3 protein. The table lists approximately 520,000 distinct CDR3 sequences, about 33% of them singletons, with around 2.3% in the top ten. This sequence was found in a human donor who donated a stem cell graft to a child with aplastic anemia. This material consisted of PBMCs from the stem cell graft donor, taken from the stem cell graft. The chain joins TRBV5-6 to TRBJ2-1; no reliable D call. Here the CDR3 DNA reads TGTGCCAGCAGCTTGGTCAGCGTATACAATGAGCAGTTCTTC. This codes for CASSLVSVYNEQFF.